This record concerns one T cell receptor beta chain sequence. Possible read error: a much larger clone is one base away. The conserved phenylalanine or tryptophan normally closing the CDR3 is absent here, so this likely arose from a read error. These data are taken from a study of Graves' ophthalmopathy and Graves' hyperthyroidism. There are 15 residues in the CDR3. V dropped 6 bases and J dropped 0 bases, with 9 bases sitting between them. RNA transcripts yielded amplified TCR beta CDR3 regions. Scientists carried out first-round RT-PCR using HTBI primers and then a second-round multiplex PCR. TCRdb reprocessed the multiplex PCR reads with MiXCR, giving one entry per CDR3 protein. The sample has 600,000 to 650,000 distinct CDR3 sequences, about 24% seen once.

The V and J genes are TRBV12-3 or TRBV12-4 and TRBJ2-6; D possibly corresponds to TRBD1 (6 bases). The sequencing input was peripheral blood. This sequence originates from a woman aged 18-35 years with stable Graves' hyperthyroidism. Some clones in this sample may be carry-over from other donors' samples. The CDR3 DNA reads TGTGCCAGCAGACAGGGCCTCTCTGGGGCCAACGTCCTGACTGTC. It is translated as CASRQGLSGANVLTV.